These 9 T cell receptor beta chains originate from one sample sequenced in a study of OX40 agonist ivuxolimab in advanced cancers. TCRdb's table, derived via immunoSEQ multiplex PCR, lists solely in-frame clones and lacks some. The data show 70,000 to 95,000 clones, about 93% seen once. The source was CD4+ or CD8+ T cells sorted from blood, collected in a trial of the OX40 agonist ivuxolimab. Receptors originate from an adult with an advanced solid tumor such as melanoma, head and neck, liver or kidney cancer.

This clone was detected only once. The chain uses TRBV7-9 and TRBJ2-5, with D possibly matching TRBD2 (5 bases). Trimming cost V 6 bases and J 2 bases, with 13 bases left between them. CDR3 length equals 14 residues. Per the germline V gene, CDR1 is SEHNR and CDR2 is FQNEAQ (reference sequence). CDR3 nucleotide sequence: TGTGCCAGCAGTCAGGTAGCGCTTCAAGAGACCCAGTACTTC. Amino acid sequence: CASSQVALQETQYF.

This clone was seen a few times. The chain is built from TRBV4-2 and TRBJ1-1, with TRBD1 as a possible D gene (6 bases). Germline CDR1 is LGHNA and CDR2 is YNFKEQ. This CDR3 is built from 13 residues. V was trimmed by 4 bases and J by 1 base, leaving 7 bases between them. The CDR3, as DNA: TGTGCCAGCAGCCGACAGGAGAACACTGAAGCTTTCTTT. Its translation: CASSRQENTEAFF.

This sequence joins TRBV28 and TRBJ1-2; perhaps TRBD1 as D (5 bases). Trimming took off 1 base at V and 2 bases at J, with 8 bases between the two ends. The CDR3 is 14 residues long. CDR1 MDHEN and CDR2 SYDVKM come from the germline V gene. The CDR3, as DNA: TGTGCCAGCAGTTTATTGGCAGGGAACTATGGCTACACCTTC. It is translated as CASSLLAGNYGYTF.

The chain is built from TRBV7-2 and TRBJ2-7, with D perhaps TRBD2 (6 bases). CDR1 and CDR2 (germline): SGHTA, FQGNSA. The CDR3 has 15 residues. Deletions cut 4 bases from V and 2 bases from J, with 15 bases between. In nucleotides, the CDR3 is TGTGCCAGCAGCTCGAGAGCGGGTCCAACCTACGAGCAGTACTTC. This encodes CASSSRAGPTYEQYF.

The CDR3 DNA is TGTGCCAGCAGCTTGACGGACAGCCCCAATTCACCCCTCCACTTT. Protein: CASSLTDSPNSPLHF. The chain joins TRBV5-4 to TRBJ1-6, with D perhaps matching TRBD1 (6 bases). Germline lookup yields CDR1 SGHNT and CDR2 YYREEE (reference sequence). The CDR3 covers 15 residues. V was trimmed by 1 base and J by 7 bases, leaving 12 bases between them. Variable domain in full (rest from reference TRBV5-4 and TRBJ1-6): ETGVTQSPTHLIKTRGQQVTLRCSSQSGHNTVSWYQQALGQGPQFIFQYYREEENGRGNFPPRFSGLQFPNYSSELNVNALELDDSALYLCASSLTDSPNSPLHFGNGTRLTVT.

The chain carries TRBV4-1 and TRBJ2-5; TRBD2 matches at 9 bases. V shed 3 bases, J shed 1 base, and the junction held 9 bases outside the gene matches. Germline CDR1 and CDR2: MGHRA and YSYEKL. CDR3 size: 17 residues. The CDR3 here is CASSQGPGGRAQETQYF. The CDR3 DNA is TGCGCCAGCAGCCAGGGACCCGGCGGGAGGGCCCAAGAGACCCAGTACTTC.

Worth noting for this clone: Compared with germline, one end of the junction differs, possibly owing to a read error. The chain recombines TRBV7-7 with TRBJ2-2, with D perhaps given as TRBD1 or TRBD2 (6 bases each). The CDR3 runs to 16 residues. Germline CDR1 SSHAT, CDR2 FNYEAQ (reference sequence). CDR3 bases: TGTGCTAGCACCGGGGGAAGGACAGTTAACACCGGGGAGCTGTTTTTT. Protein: CASTGGRTVNTGELFF.

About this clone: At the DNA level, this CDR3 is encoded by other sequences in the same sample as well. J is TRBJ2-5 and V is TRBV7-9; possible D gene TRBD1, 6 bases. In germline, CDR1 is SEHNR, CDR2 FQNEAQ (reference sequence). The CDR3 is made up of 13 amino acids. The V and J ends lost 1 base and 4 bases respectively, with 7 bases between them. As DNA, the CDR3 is TGTGCCAGCAGCTTAGGGGGGCGAGAGACCCAGTACTTC. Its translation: CASSLGGRETQYF.

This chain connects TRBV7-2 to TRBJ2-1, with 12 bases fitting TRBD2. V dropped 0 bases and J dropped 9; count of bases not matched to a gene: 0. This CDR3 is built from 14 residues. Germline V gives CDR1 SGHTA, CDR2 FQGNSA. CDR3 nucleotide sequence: TGTGCCAGCAGCTTAGCGGGACTAGCGGGTGAGCAGTTCTTC. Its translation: CASSLAGLAGEQFF. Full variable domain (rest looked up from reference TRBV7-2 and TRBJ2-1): GAGVSQSPSNKVTEKGKDVELRCDPISGHTALYWYRQSLGQGLEFLIYFQGNSAPDKSGLPSDRFSAERTGGSVSTLTIQRTQQEDSAVYLCASSLAGLAGEQFFGPGTRLTVL.